Following are 12 T cell receptor beta chains from one sample sequenced in a study of blood T cell repertoires in COVID-19. The protocol was immunoSEQ multiplex PCR, while the TCRdb copy is restricted to in-frame clones and leaves out a portion. The data contain about 280,000 clones, 65% to 90% of them singletons. Sequenced: peripheral blood. The receptors were sampled from a woman in her 70s with COVID-19, enrolled during active disease.

V usage is TRBV5-4 and J usage is TRBJ2-3; D unclear. Trimming removed 4 bases at V and 1 base at J, with 7 bases between. The CDR3 is made up of 13 amino acids. Per the germline V gene, CDR1 is SGHNT and CDR2 is YYREEE (reference sequence). The CDR3 loop reads CASSRRGTDTQYF. CDR3 coding DNA: TGTGCCAGCAGCAGACGGGGCACAGATACGCAGTATTTT.

This clone was recorded once. J is TRBJ2-3 and V is TRBV7-3, with TRBD2 matching over 8 bases. J was trimmed by 3 bases and V by 5 bases; bases with no gene match: 19. Germline values: CDR1 SGHTA, CDR2 FQGTGA. The CDR3 extends over 19 amino acids. The CDR3 protein is CASSPPGLGVTIETDTQYF. The CDR3 DNA is TGTGCCAGCAGCCCGCCGGGACTAGGTGTCACGATAGAAACAGATACGCAGTATTTT. Full variable domain (rest looked up from reference TRBV7-3 and TRBJ2-3): GAGVSQTPSNKVTEKGKYVELRCDPISGHTALYWYRQSLGQGPEFLIYFQGTGAADDSGLPNDRFFAVRPEGSVSTLKIQRTERGDSAVYLCASSPPGLGVTIETDTQYFGPGTRLTVL.

This chain joins TRBV5-1 and TRBJ2-1; 8 bases align to TRBD2. The V segment lost 0 bases and the J segment 2 bases; nucleotides outside the gene matches: 7. The CDR3 extends over 17 amino acids. Germline V gene sequence: CDR1 SGHRS, CDR2 YFSETQ. The CDR3 nucleotides read TGCGCCAGCAGCTTGGCCCCCGCTAGCGGGCCCTACAATGAGCAGTTCTTC. Amino acid sequence: CASSLAPASGPYNEQFF.

The V gene is TRBV12-3 or TRBV12-4, the J gene TRBJ2-7, with 8 bases lining up with TRBD2. The CDR3 spans 11 residues. V lost 11 bases, J lost 6 bases, and 6 bases stayed unmatched. The CDR3 region is CASTGGGEQYF. CDR3 DNA sequence: TGTGCCTCCACGGGAGGGGGCGAGCAGTACTTC.

This clone was detected only once. The V gene is TRBV28, the J gene TRBJ2-7; tentatively, D is TRBD1 (5 bases). Between the trimmed V and J ends, which lost 5 bases and 3 bases, there was a span of 14 bases. In germline, CDR1 is MDHEN, CDR2 SYDVKM. The CDR3 runs to 14 residues. The CDR3 loop is CASSPGDSLYEQYF. The CDR3 coding sequence is TGTGCCAGCAGTCCCGGCGACAGCCTCTACGAGCAGTACTTC.

This clone was detected only once. The chain couples TRBV7-3 to TRBJ1-1; 7 bases fit TRBD1. Germline assignment: CDR1 SGHTA and CDR2 FQGTGA. V lost 5 bases to trimming and J lost 4 bases; unmatched junction nucleotides: 4. CDR3 length: 13 residues. In nucleotides, the CDR3 is TGTGCCAGCAGCCTACGACAGGGCACTGAAGCTTTCTTT. Translation: CASSLRQGTEAFF.

The CDR3 region has the DNA TGTGCCAGCAGCCCGGACAGGGATCAGCCCCAGCATTTT. Translating gives CASSPDRDQPQHF. The chain carries TRBV7-2 and TRBJ1-5; TRBD1 matches 8 bases. V was pared by 5 bases and J by 5 bases, with 2 bases of the junction left unmatched. The CDR3 sequence is 13 residues long. In germline, CDR1 is SGHTA, CDR2 FQGNSA. Full variable domain (remainder filled in from reference TRBV7-2 and TRBJ1-5): GAGVSQSPSNKVTEKGKDVELRCDPISGHTALYWYRQSLGQGLEFLIYFQGNSAPDKSGLPSDRFSAERTGGSVSTLTIQRTQQEDSAVYLCASSPDRDQPQHFGDGTRLSIL.

The gene calls are TRBV2 and TRBJ1-4; D might be TRBD1 (6 bases). The V gene lost 6 bases and the J gene lost 6 bases, with 14 bases spanning the gap. CDR1 and CDR2 (germline): SNHLY, FYNNEI. This CDR3 has 14 residues. This CDR3 reads CASRRDTGDEKLFF. The CDR3 DNA reads as TGTGCCAGCAGGAGGGACACTGGGGATGAAAAACTGTTTTTT.

CDR3 nucleotide sequence: TGTGCCAGCAGTTCGGACAGGTATCAGCCCCAGCATTTT. Translated, it gives CASSSDRYQPQHF. V is TRBV12-3 or TRBV12-4 and J is TRBJ1-5; 7 bases line up with TRBD1. This CDR3 contains 13 residues. V gave up 4 bases and J gave up 5 bases; unmatched junction bases: 2.

The genes are TRBV2 and TRBJ1-1; TRBD1 agrees at 8 bases. CDR3 length: 14 amino acids. The junction had 9 bases not matched to a gene; V was cut back by 7 bases and J by 5 bases. Germline CDR1 SNHLY, CDR2 FYNNEI. CDR3 DNA: TGTGCCAGCACCGACAGGGGCGGTGCGACTGAAGCTTTCTTT. Encoded protein: CASTDRGGATEAFF. The complete variable domain, with remaining parts taken from reference TRBV2 and TRBJ1-1, reads EPEVTQTPSHQVTQMGQEVILRCVPISNHLYFYWYRQILGQKVEFLVSFYNNEISEKSEIFDDQFSVERPDGSNFTLKIRSTKLEDSAMYFCASTDRGGATEAFFGQGTRLTVV.

V is TRBV24-1 and J is TRBJ1-2; TRBD1 aligns across 7 bases. The CDR3 consists of 15 residues. Germline lookup yields CDR1 KGHDR and CDR2 SFDVKD. V lost 2 bases, J lost 4 bases, and 6 bases stayed unmatched. The CDR3 nucleotides are TGTGCCACCAGTGATTCGGACAGGACCATCTATGGCTACACCTTC. Its translation is CATSDSDRTIYGYTF.

This clone was picked up one time. The rearrangement uses TRBV5-6 and TRBJ1-2; D might be TRBD1 (6 bases). The CDR3 runs 13 residues. CDR1 is SGHDT, CDR2 YYEEEE, per germline. The V end was cut by 4 bases, the J end by 8 bases, with 15 bases between. CDR3 coding DNA: TGTGCCAGCAGCAGAACAGGACAGAAGGGCTACACCTTC. Its protein product is CASSRTGQKGYTF.